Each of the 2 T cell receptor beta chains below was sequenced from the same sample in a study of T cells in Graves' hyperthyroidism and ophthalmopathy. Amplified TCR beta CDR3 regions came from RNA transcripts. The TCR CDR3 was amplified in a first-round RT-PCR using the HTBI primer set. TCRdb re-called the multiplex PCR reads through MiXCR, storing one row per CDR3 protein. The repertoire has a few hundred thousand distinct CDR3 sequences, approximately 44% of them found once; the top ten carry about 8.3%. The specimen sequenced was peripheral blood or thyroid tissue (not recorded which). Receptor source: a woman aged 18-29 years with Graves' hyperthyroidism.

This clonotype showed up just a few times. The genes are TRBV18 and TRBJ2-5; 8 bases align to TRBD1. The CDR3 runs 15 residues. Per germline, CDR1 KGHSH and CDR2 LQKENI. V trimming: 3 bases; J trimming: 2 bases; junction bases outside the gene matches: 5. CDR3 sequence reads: CASSPRQGTQETQYF. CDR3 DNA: TGTGCCAGCTCACCCAGACAGGGGACGCAAGAGACCCAGTACTTC.

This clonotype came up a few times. CDR3 amino acids: CASSLGRGPHTDTQYF. The CDR3 DNA reads as TGTGCCAGCAGCTTAGGAAGGGGTCCGCACACAGATACGCAGTATTTT. The V gene is TRBV7-7, the J gene TRBJ2-3; possibly TRBD1 for D (5 bases). The V gene's germline CDR1 is SSHAT and CDR2 FNYEAQ (reference sequence). V lost 1 base and J 2 bases, leaving 13 bases between the germline ends. The CDR3 contains 16 residues.